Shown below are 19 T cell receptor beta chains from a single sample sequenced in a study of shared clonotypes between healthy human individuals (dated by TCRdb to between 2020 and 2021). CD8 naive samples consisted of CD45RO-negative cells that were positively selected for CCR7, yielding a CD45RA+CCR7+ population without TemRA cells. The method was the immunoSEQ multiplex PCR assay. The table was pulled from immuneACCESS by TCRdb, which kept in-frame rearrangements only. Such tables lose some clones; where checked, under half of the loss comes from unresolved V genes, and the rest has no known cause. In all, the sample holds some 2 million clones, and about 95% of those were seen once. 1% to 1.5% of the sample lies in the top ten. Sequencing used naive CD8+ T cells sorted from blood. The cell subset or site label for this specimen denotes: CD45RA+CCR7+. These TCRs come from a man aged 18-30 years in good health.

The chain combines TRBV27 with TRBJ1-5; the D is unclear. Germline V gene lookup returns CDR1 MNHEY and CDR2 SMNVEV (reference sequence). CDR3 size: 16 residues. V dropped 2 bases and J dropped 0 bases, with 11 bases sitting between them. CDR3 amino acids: CASSLRAIYSNQPQHF. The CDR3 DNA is TGTGCCAGCAGTTTAAGAGCCATATATAGCAATCAGCCCCAGCATTTT.

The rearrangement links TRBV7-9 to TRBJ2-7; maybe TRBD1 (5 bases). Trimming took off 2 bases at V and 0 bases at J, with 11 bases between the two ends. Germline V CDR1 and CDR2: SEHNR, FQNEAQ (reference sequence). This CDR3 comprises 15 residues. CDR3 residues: CASSLNPDSSYEQYF. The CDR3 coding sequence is TGTGCCAGCAGCTTAAACCCCGACAGCTCCTACGAGCAGTACTTC.

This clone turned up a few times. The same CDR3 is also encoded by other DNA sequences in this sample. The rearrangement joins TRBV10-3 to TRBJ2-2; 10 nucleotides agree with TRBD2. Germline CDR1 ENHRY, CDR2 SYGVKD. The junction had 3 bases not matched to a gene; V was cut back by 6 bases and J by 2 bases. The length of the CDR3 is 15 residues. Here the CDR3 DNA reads TGTGCCATCAGCGAGCGGGGGGGAAACACCGGGGAGCTGTTTTTT. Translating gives CAISERGGNTGELFF.

The CDR3 DNA reads as TGTGCCAGCAGTGACGGGACAGGGTGGAATCAGCCCCAGCATTTT. The encoded protein is CASSDGTGWNQPQHF. The rearrangement uses TRBV6-1 and TRBJ1-5, with 9 bases that match TRBD1. The CDR3 is 15 amino acids. The V gene's germline CDR1 is MNHNS and CDR2 SASEGT. J was trimmed by 4 bases and V by 3 bases; bases with no gene match: 4.

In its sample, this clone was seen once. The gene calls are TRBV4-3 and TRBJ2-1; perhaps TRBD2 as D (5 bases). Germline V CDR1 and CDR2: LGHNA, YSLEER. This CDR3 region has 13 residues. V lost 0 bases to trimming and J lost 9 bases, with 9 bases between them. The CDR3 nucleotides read TGCGCCAGCAGCCAAGATGGGGAGTTTGAGCAGTTCTTC. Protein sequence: CASSQDGEFEQFF.

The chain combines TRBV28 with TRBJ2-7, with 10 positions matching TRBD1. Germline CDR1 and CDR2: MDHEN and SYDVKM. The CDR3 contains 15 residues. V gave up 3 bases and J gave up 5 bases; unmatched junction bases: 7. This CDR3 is CASSFGGGTGDEQYF. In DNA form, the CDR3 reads TGTGCCAGCAGTTTTGGGGGAGGGACAGGGGACGAGCAGTACTTC.

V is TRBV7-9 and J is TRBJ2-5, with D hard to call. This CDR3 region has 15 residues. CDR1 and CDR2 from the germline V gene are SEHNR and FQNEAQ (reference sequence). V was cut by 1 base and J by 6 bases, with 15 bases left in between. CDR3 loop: CASSLGLSLDKTQYF. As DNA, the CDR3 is TGTGCCAGCAGCTTAGGACTCTCCCTCGATAAGACCCAGTACTTC.

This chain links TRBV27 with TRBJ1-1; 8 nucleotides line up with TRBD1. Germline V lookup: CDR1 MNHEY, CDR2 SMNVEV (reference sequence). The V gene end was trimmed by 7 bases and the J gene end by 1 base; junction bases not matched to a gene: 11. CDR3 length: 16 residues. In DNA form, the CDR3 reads TGTGCCAGCACCACTGGACAGGGTGTCGGGAACACTGAAGCTTTCTTT. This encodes CASTTGQGVGNTEAFF.

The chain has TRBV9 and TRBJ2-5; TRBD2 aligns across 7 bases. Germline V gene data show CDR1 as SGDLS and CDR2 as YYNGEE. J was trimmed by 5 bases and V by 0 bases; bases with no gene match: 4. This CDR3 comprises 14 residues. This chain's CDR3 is CASSVEAGVETQYF. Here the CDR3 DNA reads TGTGCCAGCAGCGTAGAGGCGGGAGTTGAGACCCAGTACTTC.

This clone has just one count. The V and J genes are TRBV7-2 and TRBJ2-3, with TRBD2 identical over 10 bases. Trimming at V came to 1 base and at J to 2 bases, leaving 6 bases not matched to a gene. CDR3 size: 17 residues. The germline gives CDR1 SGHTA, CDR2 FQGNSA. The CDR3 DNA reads TGTGCCAGCAGCTTAGAAAGACTAGCGGGCCCCACAGATACGCAGTATTTT. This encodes CASSLERLAGPTDTQYF.

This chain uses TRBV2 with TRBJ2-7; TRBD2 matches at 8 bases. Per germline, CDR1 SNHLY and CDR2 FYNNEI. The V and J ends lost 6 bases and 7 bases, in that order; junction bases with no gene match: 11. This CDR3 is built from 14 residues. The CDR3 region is CASRPVGLALEQYF. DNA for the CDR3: TGTGCCAGCAGACCCGTAGGACTAGCCTTAGAGCAGTACTTC.

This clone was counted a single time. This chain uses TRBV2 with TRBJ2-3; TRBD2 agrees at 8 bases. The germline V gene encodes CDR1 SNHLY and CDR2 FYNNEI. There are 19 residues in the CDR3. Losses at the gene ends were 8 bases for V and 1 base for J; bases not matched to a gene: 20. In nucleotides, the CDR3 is TGTGCCAGCTTCCTCCCCTCCGGGGGGGACTGGTCGGGCACAGATACGCAGTATTTT. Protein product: CASFLPSGGDWSGTDTQYF. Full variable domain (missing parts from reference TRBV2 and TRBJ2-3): EPEVTQTPSHQVTQMGQEVILRCVPISNHLYFYWYRQILGQKVEFLVSFYNNEISEKSEIFDDQFSVERPDGSNFTLKIRSTKLEDSAMYFCASFLPSGGDWSGTDTQYFGPGTRLTVL.

Here the CDR3 DNA reads TGTGCCAGCAGTCTAGCGGGGGGCCATAAGAGTTCCTACGAGCAGTACTTC. This encodes CASSLAGGHKSSYEQYF. This chain connects TRBV28 to TRBJ2-7; 11 bases fit TRBD2. This CDR3 has 17 amino acids. V lost 5 bases and J lost 1; bases outside the gene matches: 10. The germline gives CDR1 MDHEN, CDR2 SYDVKM. The variable domain in full, completed from reference TRBV28 and TRBJ2-7, reads DVKVTQSSRYLVKRTGEKVFLECVQDMDHENMFWYRQDPGLGLRLIYFSYDVKMKEKGDIPEGYSVSREKKERFSLILESASTNQTSMYLCASSLAGGHKSSYEQYFGPGTRLTVT.

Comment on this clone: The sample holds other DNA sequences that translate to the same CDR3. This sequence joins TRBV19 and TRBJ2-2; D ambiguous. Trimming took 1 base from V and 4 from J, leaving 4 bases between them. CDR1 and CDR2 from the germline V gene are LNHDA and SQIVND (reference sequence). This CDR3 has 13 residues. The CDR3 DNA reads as TGTGCCAGTAGTATAGCTAGCACCGGGGAGCTGTTTTTT. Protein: CASSIASTGELFF.

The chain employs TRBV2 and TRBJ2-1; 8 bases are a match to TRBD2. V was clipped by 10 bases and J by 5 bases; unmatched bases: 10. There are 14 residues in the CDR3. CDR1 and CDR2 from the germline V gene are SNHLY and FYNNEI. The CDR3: CAIRLARNNNEQFF. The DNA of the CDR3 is TGTGCCATCAGACTAGCGCGGAACAACAATGAGCAGTTCTTC.

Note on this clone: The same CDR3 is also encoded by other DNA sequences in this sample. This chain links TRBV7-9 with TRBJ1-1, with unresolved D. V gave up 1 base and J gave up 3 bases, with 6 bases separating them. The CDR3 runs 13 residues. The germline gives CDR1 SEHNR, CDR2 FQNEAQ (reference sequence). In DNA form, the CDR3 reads TGTGCCAGCAGCTTAGTGGGAGACACTGAAGCTTTCTTT. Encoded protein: CASSLVGDTEAFF.

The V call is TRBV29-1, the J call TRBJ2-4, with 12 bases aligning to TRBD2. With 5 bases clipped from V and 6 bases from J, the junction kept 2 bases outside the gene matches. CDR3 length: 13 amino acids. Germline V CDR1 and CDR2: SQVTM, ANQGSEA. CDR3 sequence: CSVILAGGNIQYF. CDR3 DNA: TGCAGCGTTATACTAGCGGGGGGAAACATTCAGTACTTC.

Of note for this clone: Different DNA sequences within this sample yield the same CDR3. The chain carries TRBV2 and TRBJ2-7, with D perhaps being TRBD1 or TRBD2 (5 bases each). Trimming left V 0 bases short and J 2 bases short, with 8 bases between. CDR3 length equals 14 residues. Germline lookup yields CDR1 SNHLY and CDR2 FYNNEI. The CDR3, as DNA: TGTGCCAGCAGTGAAGCGGGGACGACCTACGAGCAGTACTTC. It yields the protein CASSEAGTTYEQYF.

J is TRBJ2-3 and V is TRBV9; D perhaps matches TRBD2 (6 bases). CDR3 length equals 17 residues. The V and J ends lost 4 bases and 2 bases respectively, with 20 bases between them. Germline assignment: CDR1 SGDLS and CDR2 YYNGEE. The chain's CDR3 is CASSPSSGTGNTDTQYF. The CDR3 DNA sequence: TGTGCCAGCAGCCCCTCCTCCGGGACTGGAAACACAGATACGCAGTATTTT.